Below, one T cell receptor (beta chain) is given with its context. This clonotype came up a few times. Its recognized antigen is unknown. Per-nucleotide qualities are absent, and no much larger clonotype sits a single base away. The library was made by 5' RACE. The listed sequencing device is Illumina HiSeq 2500. A second PCR of roughly 6 to 11 cycles was performed with a sample-barcoded 5' primer and a J-beta primer mix. A template-switch 5' adaptor carrying 12 random nucleotides introduced a unique molecular identifier onto each TCR beta cDNA molecule. Each sample yielded at least 2.5 million CDR3-containing paired-end reads. First-strand cDNA was synthesized from all RNA with the Mint cDNA synthesis kit, primed by a TRBC-specific oligonucleotide. Following uracil-DNA glycosylase treatment, a first 18-cycle PCR with universal primers M1SS and BC2_uni_R was performed on all cDNA. Regarding the original processing steps: Each sample was normalized by randomly selecting 1 million high-quality reads, each carrying a distinct molecular identifier. Instead of being binned into consensus sequences, reads that shared molecular identifiers were thrown out. MiTCR, run with a Q25 quality threshold and the strictest error-elimination algorithm, handled CDR3 identification, clonotype clustering and error correction. Lower-bound total TCR beta diversity was estimated with a nonparametric unseen species model using Euler transformation. TCRdb cleaned the public reads at Q25 with fastp, built clones with MiXCR and kept in-frame beta chains. CDR3 protein sequences are deduplicated, and each keeps its most common genes and DNA. Clone size and V and J calls follow TCRdb, not the original study. The sample has just under 900,000 distinct CDR3 sequences on record, less than 35% of them singletons. Of the sample, around 15% falls within the top ten clones.

The donors were roughly 38 Caucasian individuals from Russia, aged 6 to 90 years, who were systemically healthy. About 9.8 milliliters of peripheral blood were drawn from each donor into EDTA-treated Vacutainer tubes. Ficoll-Paque density-gradient centrifugation was used to isolate PBMCs, with at least 7 million per sample. Trizol reagent was used to extract total RNA from PBMCs, with at least 5 micrograms per sample. The percentages of naive CD45RAhigh/CD27high T cells were determined by flow cytometry on a PBMC aliquot from every donor. The data are from a study of blood T cells in healthy people across ages (dated by TCRdb to 2015 to 2017). Notes on the research overall: In model experiments, roughly one uniquely barcoded TCR beta cDNA molecule per two T cells was captured by template switching. The study measured age-related changes in TCR beta repertoire diversity using deep sequencing normalized with unique cDNA molecular identifiers. The donors were divided into four age groups: young (average approximately 15 years), middle-aged (about 39), aged (under 70) and long-lived (82). To avoid experimental bias, donors of different ages were distributed randomly across sequencing lanes. For two donors (one aged 18 to 29 and one aged 80 or older), the study analyzed two additional independent replicas of 1 million unique cDNA reads from the same blood draw. What the authors observed across the whole study: Because profiling used bulk unsorted PBMCs, naive and antigen-experienced compartments could not be compared conclusively. As age increased, observed TCR beta diversity per million T cells dropped in a roughly linear way, and a significant reduction was already evident by age approximately 40. Estimates of total diversity based on one million sequenced T cells were considered lower bounds and underestimates. A strong correlation was found between observed TCR beta diversity and the percentage of naive T cells measured by flow cytometry. The CMV infection status of donors was not known, potentially confounding age-related changes in expanded clonotypes. Compared with the aged group, more naive CD4+ T cells, fewer expanded clones and increased TCR diversity were shown by the long-lived group, suggesting age selection.

At the junction V is shortened by 5 bases and J by 5 bases, with 12 bases in between. From its cysteine to its phenylalanine, the CDR3 spans 13 amino acids. The DNA shown is the 39-base CDR3, in frame from base 1. The germline V gene yields SGHTA for CDR1 and FQGNSA for CDR2. The V gene is TRBV7-2 and the J gene is TRBJ1-1; TRBD1 is perhaps the D gene, given 6 matching bases. Source material: blood. This TCR derives from a woman of 80 years or more in good health. The sequenced DNA: TGTGCCAGCAGCCCCTCGGACAGAACTGAAGCTTTCTTT. Protein translation: CASSPSDRTEAFF.